What follows are 23 T cell receptor beta chains derived from one specimen sequenced in a study of PD-L1 blockade in urothelial cancer. Specified time point: pretreatment peripheral blood. Using immunoSEQ multiplex PCR, the repertoire was profiled, and TCRdb retains in-frame clones only, with some absent. Of tens of thousands of clones listed, roughly 89% are singletons. Sequenced here: PBMCs, sampled around atezolizumab (anti-PD-L1) treatment. These receptors all come from a woman in her 70s with urothelial cancer.

This chain connects TRBV7-3 to TRBJ2-3; D is perhaps TRBD1 (8 bases). Germline CDR1 and CDR2: SGHTA and FQGTGA. The CDR3 covers 15 residues. The V end lost 5 bases, the J end lost 1 base, and 13 bases lay between the germline ends. The CDR3 DNA reads as TGTGCCAGCAGCCCAGCGGGACAGGGCACAGATACGCAGTATTTT. Amino acids: CASSPAGQGTDTQYF.

This chain joins TRBV11-2 and TRBJ2-3; TRBD2 aligns across 8 bases. The CDR3 consists of 15 residues. The germline V gene has CDR1 SGHAT and CDR2 FQNNGV. V lost 3 bases to trimming and J lost 5 bases; unmatched junction nucleotides: 7. The CDR3 reads CASSLRGAGGDTQYF. The CDR3 DNA reads TGTGCCAGCAGCTTGCGGGGGGCCGGGGGAGATACGCAGTATTTT.

The chain combines TRBV21-1 with TRBJ1-2; the table names TRBD1, a call not compared with the DNA. TRBV21-1 represents a pseudogene. CDR3 length: 14 amino acids. For the CDR3, the DNA is TGTGCCAGCAGCAAGAACAGGGTACACTATGGCTACACCTTC. Protein sequence: CASSKNRVHYGYTF.

The chain couples TRBV29-1 to TRBJ2-7; 14 positions agree with TRBD2. V trimming: 8 bases; J trimming: 4 bases; junction bases outside the gene matches: 4. The CDR3 extends over 13 amino acids. CDR1 is SQVTM, CDR2 ANQGSEA, per germline. The CDR3 DNA follows: TGCAGCTACCGACTAGCGGGAGGGTACGAGCAGTACTTC. Translated: CSYRLAGGYEQYF.

The chain uses TRBV21-1 and TRBJ2-2; TRBD2 was called by the table and not checked on the DNA. TRBV21-1 is termed a pseudogene. The CDR3 is made up of 16 amino acids. Written as DNA, the CDR3 is TGTGCCAGCAGCCCCGGGACTAGCGGGGGGGCCGGGGAGCTGTTTTTT. Its protein is CASSPGTSGGAGELFF.

This clone turned up a few times. The gene calls are TRBV10-3 and TRBJ2-7, with 8 nucleotides matching TRBD1. CDR1 ENHRY and CDR2 SYGVKD come from the germline V gene. The CDR3 runs to 15 residues. Trimming cost V 4 bases and J 2 bases; bases outside gene matches: 7. DNA of the CDR3: TGTGCCATCAGTGGGGGACAGGCCGTCACCTACGAGCAGTACTTC. Translation: CAISGGQAVTYEQYF.

This chain connects TRBV1 to TRBJ1-1; the D segment call TRBD1 is taken from the table without a DNA check. TRBV1 is a documented pseudogene. The CDR3 covers 14 residues. The CDR3 spells CTSRTGRLNTEAFF. Here the CDR3 DNA reads TGCACCAGCAGGACAGGGCGGTTGAACACTGAAGCTTTCTTT.

V and J are TRBV27 and TRBJ2-2; TRBD2 might be the D (5 bases). Germline V gene lookup returns CDR1 MNHEY and CDR2 SMNVEV (reference sequence). The V end was cut by 4 bases, the J end by 7 bases, with 16 bases between. There are 15 residues in the CDR3. The CDR3 bases are TGTGCCAGCAGTTCGCCCCCCCGGGGAGACGGGGAGCTGTTTTTT. Residues: CASSSPPRGDGELFF.

The chain couples TRBV7-2 to TRBJ2-7, with 9 bases lining up with TRBD1. The CDR3 contains 15 residues. The junction had 7 bases not matched to a gene; V was cut back by 1 base and J by 6 bases. The germline CDR1 and CDR2 sequences are SGHTA and FQGNSA. The CDR3 here is CASSLEGTGILEQYF. CDR3 DNA sequence: TGTGCCAGCAGCTTAGAGGGGACAGGGATACTCGAGCAGTACTTC.

This chain joins TRBV30 and TRBJ2-7, with a tentative D call TRBD2 (5 bases). Trimming pared 2 bases from V and 3 bases from J, leaving 14 bases between. This CDR3 region has 14 residues. Germline V gene sequence: CDR1 GTSNPN, CDR2 SVGIG (reference sequence). The CDR3: CAWSSPGSNYEQYF. Here the CDR3 DNA reads TGTGCCTGGAGTTCCCCGGGATCGAACTACGAGCAGTACTTC.

This rearrangement joins TRBV4-3 to TRBJ2-2; 7 positions agree with TRBD2. This CDR3 has 15 amino acids. Germline V CDR1 and CDR2: LGHNA, YSLEER. The V and J ends lost 0 bases and 6 bases, in that order; junction bases with no gene match: 4. The CDR3 nucleotides are TGCGCCAGCAGCCAAGATCCGACTAGCCCCGGGGAGCTGTTTTTT. Translating gives CASSQDPTSPGELFF.

V usage is TRBV27 and J usage is TRBJ2-4; TRBD2 agrees at 9 bases. The CDR3 spans 14 residues. Germline CDR1 is MNHEY and CDR2 is SMNVEV (reference sequence). J was trimmed by 7 bases and V by 2 bases; bases with no gene match: 3. As DNA, the CDR3 is TGTGCCAGCAGTTTAGCTGGACTAGCGAACATTCAGTACTTC. Amino acid sequence: CASSLAGLANIQYF.

This sequence joins TRBV4-2 and TRBJ1-1, with 9 bases matching TRBD1. CDR3 length equals 15 residues. The V and J ends lost 0 bases and 5 bases, in that order; junction bases with no gene match: 4. Germline V gives CDR1 LGHNA, CDR2 YNFKEQ. The CDR3 spells CASSQDTGGLTEAFF. The CDR3 bases are TGTGCCAGCAGCCAAGATACAGGGGGCTTGACTGAAGCTTTCTTT.

The gene calls are TRBV5-1 and TRBJ1-2; D perhaps matches TRBD1 (5 bases). This CDR3 spans 15 amino acids. Trimming shortened V by 4 bases and J by 4 bases, and 17 bases separated the two germline ends. Germline CDR1 and CDR2: SGHRS and YFSETQ. The DNA of the CDR3 is TGCGCCAGCAGCCCTGGGGGGAGAAGCGCCTATGGCTACACCTTC. Translation: CASSPGGRSAYGYTF.

The V call is TRBV27, the J call TRBJ1-1; 9 nucleotides agree with TRBD1. CDR3 length: 14 amino acids. V lost 5 bases, J lost 4 bases, and 5 bases stayed unmatched. Germline CDR1 reads MNHEY; CDR2 reads SMNVEV (reference sequence). CDR3 coding DNA: TGTGCCAGCAGTCGGGACAGGGCTGCCACTGAAGCTTTCTTT. This sequence encodes CASSRDRAATEAFF.

The chain uses TRBV5-5 and TRBJ1-2; 9 nucleotides line up with TRBD1. Germline CDR1 and CDR2: SGHKS and YYEKEE (reference sequence). This CDR3 has 14 residues. The V segment lost 4 bases and the J segment 4 bases; nucleotides outside the gene matches: 5. The CDR3 region is CASSPDRGFYGYTF. In DNA, the CDR3 is TGTGCCAGCAGCCCGGACAGGGGCTTCTATGGCTACACCTTC.

This clone has just a few counts. The gene calls are TRBV12-5 and TRBJ2-5; 9 positions agree with TRBD1. After removal of 4 bases from V and 5 bases from J, the junction contained 2 bases not matched to a gene. The CDR3 length is 13 residues. Germline loops: CDR1 LGHNT, CDR2 FRNRAP. In DNA form, the CDR3 reads TGTGCTAGTGGTTGGACAGGGGTGGAGACCCAGTACTTC. This gives the protein CASGWTGVETQYF.

V and J are TRBV15 and TRBJ2-3, with 9 bases matching TRBD2. Germline assignment: CDR1 LNHNV and CDR2 YYDKDF (reference sequence). CDR3 length: 20 residues. J gave up 0 bases and V 7 bases, and 20 bases lay outside the gene matches. The CDR3 DNA reads as TGTGCCACCATATCGTTGCCCCAGCCAGACACTAGCGGGAGCACAGATACGCAGTATTTT. Protein: CATISLPQPDTSGSTDTQYF.

The chain uses TRBV7-9 and TRBJ2-5; D might be TRBD2 (5 bases). The CDR3 runs 12 residues. From germline, CDR1 is SEHNR and CDR2 FQNEAQ (reference sequence). The germline V and J ends were trimmed by 3 bases and 5 bases, with 7 bases remaining between them. The CDR3 DNA reads as TGTGCCAGCAGCTTCGGGGTGGAGACCCAGTACTTC. Protein product: CASSFGVETQYF. Based on the CDR3 plus reference TRBV7-9 and TRBJ2-5, the full variable domain is DTGVSQNPRHKITKRGQNVTFRCDPISEHNRLYWYRQTLGQGPEFLTYFQNEAQLEKSRLLSDRFSAERPKGSFSTLEIQRTEQGDSAMYLCASSFGVETQYFGPGTRLLVL.

The DNA of the CDR3 is TGTGCCACCAGCACAGGTAATAGCAATCAGCCCCAGCATTTT. The encoded protein is CATSTGNSNQPQHF. The chain recombines TRBV15 with TRBJ1-5; the D is unclear. Germline values: CDR1 LNHNV, CDR2 YYDKDF (reference sequence). V was trimmed by 4 bases and J by 0 bases, leaving 7 bases between them. The CDR3 runs to 14 residues.

V and J are TRBV23-1 and TRBJ1-5; D unresolved. TRBV23-1 belongs to the ORF category, with a function that is uncertain. The CDR3 is made up of 17 amino acids. Trimming cost V 0 bases and J 2 bases, with 14 bases left between them. In DNA form, the CDR3 reads TGCGCCAGCAGTCAATCGTGTTGGAGGGAATGCAATCAGCCCCAGCATTTT. Amino acids: CASSQSCWRECNQPQHF.

The rearrangement joins TRBV5-4 to TRBJ2-3, with a weak D call TRBD2 (5 bases). Germline V lookup: CDR1 SGHNT, CDR2 YYREEE (reference sequence). This CDR3 has 15 amino acids. V lost 0 bases to trimming and J lost 2 bases, with 10 bases between them. The CDR3 coding sequence is TGTGCCAGCAGCTTGGATGGCGGGTCCACAGATACGCAGTATTTT. It codes for CASSLDGGSTDTQYF.

The V and J genes are TRBV5-1 and TRBJ2-3, with TRBD2 matching 14 bases. CDR3 length: 17 residues. V gave up 3 bases and J gave up 5 bases; unmatched junction bases: 8. CDR1 and CDR2 from the germline V gene are SGHRS and YFSETQ. CDR3 bases: TGCGCCAGCAGCTCCAGGACTAGCGGGGGGCAGGGAGATACGCAGTATTTT. The encoded protein is CASSSRTSGGQGDTQYF.